The 14 T cell receptor beta chains below all came from one sample that was sequenced in a study of blood T cell repertoires in COVID-19. TCRdb's table, derived via immunoSEQ multiplex PCR, lists solely in-frame clones and lacks some. The sample carries approximately 210,000 clones, about 88% recorded once. Material for sequencing was peripheral blood. These receptors were obtained from a middle-aged woman with acute or convalescent COVID-19.

The chain carries TRBV18 and TRBJ1-3; maybe TRBD1 (6 bases). Germline assignment: CDR1 KGHSH and CDR2 LQKENI. The CDR3 consists of 16 residues. The V end was cut by 3 bases, the J end by 2 bases, with 14 bases between. DNA of the CDR3: TGTGCCAGCTCACCTACCTGGCAGGGGACTGGAAACACCATATATTTT. It codes for CASSPTWQGTGNTIYF.

This chain connects TRBV29-1 to TRBJ1-2; D possibly corresponds to TRBD1 (6 bases). The CDR3 spans 14 residues. The V gene's germline CDR1 is SQVTM and CDR2 ANQGSEA. Deletions cut 5 bases from V and 3 bases from J, with 16 bases between. CDR3 in amino acids: CSVQSITGYYGYTF. CDR3 nucleotide sequence: TGCAGCGTTCAATCAATAACAGGGTACTATGGCTACACCTTC.

The chain joins TRBV28 to TRBJ1-1; D remains unclear. Germline values: CDR1 MDHEN, CDR2 SYDVKM. This CDR3 is 15 amino acids long. Trimming stripped 8 bases from V and 0 bases from J, with 16 bases between. The CDR3 nucleotides are TGTGCCAGCTTTACTGGGCAGACCATGAACACTGAAGCTTTCTTT. This gives the protein CASFTGQTMNTEAFF. The full variable domain, completed using reference TRBV28 and TRBJ1-1, is DVKVTQSSRYLVKRTGEKVFLECVQDMDHENMFWYRQDPGLGLRLIYFSYDVKMKEKGDIPEGYSVSREKKERFSLILESASTNQTSMYLCASFTGQTMNTEAFFGQGTRLTVV.

V is TRBV4-1 and J is TRBJ1-3, with D unresolved. Trimming took off 1 base at V and 1 base at J, with 11 bases between the two ends. From germline, CDR1 is MGHRA and CDR2 YSYEKL. This CDR3 has 16 residues. The CDR3 reads CASSQAPGGSGNTIYF. The CDR3 DNA is TGCGCCAGCAGCCAAGCCCCAGGTGGTTCTGGAAACACCATATATTTT.

This chain links TRBV3-1 (or the pseudogene TRBV3-2) with TRBJ1-6; D may be TRBD1 (5 bases). This CDR3 is built from 15 residues. V dropped 2 bases and J dropped 10 bases, with 15 bases sitting between them. Germline CDR1 is LGHDT and CDR2 is YNNKEL (reference sequence). The CDR3 protein is CASSQYQGAKSPLHF. Written as DNA, the CDR3 is TGTGCCAGCAGCCAATACCAAGGGGCTAAGTCACCCCTCCACTTT.

The rearrangement joins TRBV9 to TRBJ2-3, with 8 bases fitting TRBD2. This CDR3 has 16 residues. Trimming cost V 2 bases and J 4 bases; bases outside gene matches: 9. The germline V gene has CDR1 SGDLS and CDR2 YYNGEE. The CDR3 nucleotides read TGTGCCAGCAGCGTTCAAACTAGCGGAGGGGCAGATACGCAGTATTTT. Translated, it gives CASSVQTSGGADTQYF.

V gene TRBV6-5 combines with J gene TRBJ2-4; D perhaps matches TRBD2 (7 bases). With 2 bases removed from V and 12 bases from J, the gap between germline ends came to 14 bases. Germline lookup yields CDR1 MNHEY and CDR2 SVGAGI. CDR3 length: 13 amino acids. Written as DNA, the CDR3 is TGTGCCAGCAGTTACGGGGGGGCGGGCGATCAGTACTTC. Translation: CASSYGGAGDQYF.

The J gene is TRBJ1-5, the V gene TRBV5-1; unclear D gene. The CDR3 is made up of 16 amino acids. Germline V gene lookup returns CDR1 SGHRS and CDR2 YFSETQ. V shed 0 bases and J shed 0 bases, with 10 bases lying between them. In DNA form, the CDR3 reads TGCGCCAGCAGCTTGGAAAGTGGGAGTAGCAATCAGCCCCAGCATTTT. It encodes CASSLESGSSNQPQHF. Full variable domain (missing parts from reference TRBV5-1 and TRBJ1-5): KAGVTQTPRYLIKTRGQQVTLSCSPISGHRSVSWYQQTPGQGLQFLFEYFSETQRNKGNFPGRFSGRQFSNSRSEMNVSTLELGDSALYLCASSLESGSSNQPQHFGDGTRLSIL.

This chain links TRBV9 with TRBJ1-3; D gene ambiguous. CDR1 is SGDLS and CDR2 is YYNGEE in the germline V gene. V was cut by 0 bases and J by 0 bases, with 13 bases left in between. The CDR3 runs to 17 residues. CDR3 DNA sequence: TGTGCCAGCAGCGTAGGACCTCGGGTAGACTCTGGAAACACCATATATTTT. Its translation: CASSVGPRVDSGNTIYF. The variable domain in full, completed from reference TRBV9 and TRBJ1-3, reads DSGVTQTPKHLITATGQRVTLRCSPRSGDLSVYWYQQSLDQGLQFLIQYYNGEERAKGNILERFSAQQFPDLHSELNLSSLELGDSALYFCASSVGPRVDSGNTIYFGEGSWLTVV.

The gene calls are TRBV6-4 and TRBJ1-6; the match to TRBD1 covers 10 bases. Trimming removed 2 bases from V and 3 bases from J; junction bases left unmatched: 13. This CDR3 contains 20 residues. Germline CDR1 reads MRHNA; CDR2 reads SNTAGT. The CDR3 coding sequence is TGTGCCAGCAGTGACACCCGGGACAGGGGAGTGGTTCGCTATAATTCACCCCTCCACTTT. Its protein is CASSDTRDRGVVRYNSPLHF.

The rearrangement joins TRBV2 to TRBJ1-6, with D possibly matching TRBD1 (5 bases). Germline-derived CDR1 and CDR2 are SNHLY and FYNNEI. The CDR3 is 13 amino acids. V gave up 7 bases and J gave up 5 bases, with 9 bases separating them. CDR3 sequence: CASNRTNNSPLHF. CDR3 nucleotide sequence: TGTGCCAGCAATCGGACAAATAATTCACCCCTCCACTTT.

The chain joins TRBV4-1 to TRBJ1-2; tentatively, D is TRBD1 (5 bases). This CDR3 region has 15 residues. Germline V gene data show CDR1 as MGHRA and CDR2 as YSYEKL. V lost 4 bases, J lost 3 bases, and 15 bases lay in between. The CDR3 reads CASSPIFYRHYGYTF. The CDR3 DNA follows: TGCGCCAGCAGCCCGATTTTCTACAGGCACTATGGCTACACCTTC.

The chain recombines TRBV3-1 (or the pseudogene TRBV3-2) with TRBJ2-1; TRBD1 is a possible D gene (6 bases). The CDR3 extends over 15 amino acids. V shed 0 bases and J shed 6 bases, with 12 bases lying between them. From germline, CDR1 is LGHDT and CDR2 YNNKEL (reference sequence). The CDR3 loop reads CASSQERTASNEQFF. CDR3 in DNA: TGTGCCAGCAGCCAAGAAAGGACAGCCAGCAATGAGCAGTTCTTC.

This clone occurred a few times. V is TRBV7-9 and J is TRBJ2-5, with D perhaps matching TRBD1 (5 bases). This CDR3 region has 14 residues. CDR1 SEHNR and CDR2 FQNEAQ come from the germline V gene (reference sequence). V lost 4 bases to trimming and J lost 10 bases, with 19 bases between them. CDR3 nucleotides: TGTGCCAGCAGCTGGCAGGGTGCTGAGAGTAGCCAGTACTTC. This translates into CASSWQGAESSQYF.